The 29 T cell receptor beta chains listed next were all sequenced from one sample in a study of T cells in Graves' hyperthyroidism and ophthalmopathy. Amplified TCR beta CDR3 regions came from RNA transcripts. The HTBI primer set served for first-round RT-PCR of the TCR CDR3. One entry per CDR3 protein, called by TCRdb with MiXCR from the multiplex PCR reads. The sample records some 760,000 distinct CDR3 sequences, 14% being singletons. The sample was blood. Source of these receptors: a woman between 18 and 29 years old with Graves' hyperthyroidism.

The chain employs TRBV27 and TRBJ1-4, with D unresolved. In germline, CDR1 is MNHEY, CDR2 SMNVEV (reference sequence). The CDR3 has 15 amino acids. Deletions cut 7 bases from V and 0 bases from J, with 12 bases between. The CDR3 DNA reads TGTGCCAGCAAAGGGCAGGCCACAACTAATGAAAAACTGTTTTTT. It specifies CASKGQATTNEKLFF.

This clonotype was observed a handful of times. The chain has TRBV19 and TRBJ2-2; 7 bases agree with TRBD2. CDR1 and CDR2 (germline): LNHDA, SQIVND (reference sequence). After removal of 4 bases from V and 5 bases from J, the junction contained 10 bases not matched to a gene. The CDR3 spans 16 residues. The CDR3 loop is CASSSGGRGVTGELFF. The CDR3 nucleotides are TGTGCCAGTAGTAGCGGAGGTCGGGGGGTTACCGGGGAGCTGTTTTTT.

The chain links TRBV6-1 to TRBJ2-7; possible D gene TRBD2, 5 bases. The CDR3 contains 14 residues. V shed 4 bases and J shed 6 bases, with 16 bases lying between them. CDR1 and CDR2 (germline): MNHNS, SASEGT. The CDR3 sequence is CASSGEGRLSEQYF. CDR3 DNA: TGTGCCAGCAGTGGCGAGGGCCGCTTATCCGAGCAGTACTTC.

This clonotype has more than one count but fewer than ten. The chain uses TRBV5-1 and TRBJ1-5; D unresolved. The germline V gene has CDR1 SGHRS and CDR2 YFSETQ. This CDR3 is built from 13 residues. V gave up 2 bases and J gave up 9 bases, with 12 bases separating them. In DNA, the CDR3 is TGCGCCAGCAGCTTCGTGCCCGCGGGGCCCCAGCATTTT. Amino acids: CASSFVPAGPQHF.

The chain recombines TRBV24-1 with TRBJ1-5, with D uncertain. V shed 4 bases and J shed 0 bases, with 9 bases lying between them. Germline CDR1 and CDR2: KGHDR and SFDVKD. The CDR3 has 15 residues. The CDR3 region is CATSEGGSSNQPQHF. CDR3 coding DNA: TGTGCCACCAGTGAGGGAGGGAGTAGCAATCAGCCCCAGCATTTT.

This clonotype showed up many times. The chain uses TRBV7-9 and TRBJ2-5, with D possibly being TRBD2 (5 bases). This CDR3 contains 14 residues. Trimming took 7 bases from V and 5 from J, leaving 17 bases between them. The V gene's germline CDR1 is SEHNR and CDR2 FQNEAQ (reference sequence). DNA of the CDR3: TGTGCCAGCATTCTCTCAGAGGGTCCCGAGACCCAGTACTTC. Protein: CASILSEGPETQYF.

There are many counts of this clonotype. The chain uses TRBV12-3 or TRBV12-4 and TRBJ1-1; 7 nucleotides agree with TRBD1. CDR3 length: 15 residues. After removal of 6 bases from V and 2 bases from J, the junction contained 9 bases not matched to a gene. The CDR3 nucleotides are TGTGCCAGCAGGCGAGACAGGGATCAAAACACTGAAGCTTTCTTT. This encodes CASRRDRDQNTEAFF.

The chain uses TRBV4-2 and TRBJ2-7; 8 bases map to TRBD2. With V trimmed by 4 bases and J by 6 bases, 8 bases remained unmatched. Germline V lookup: CDR1 LGHNA, CDR2 YNFKEQ. The CDR3 length is 14 residues. The CDR3 nucleotides are TGTGCCAGCAGCCCAGCGGGAGATCTTCCCGAGCAGTACTTC. Amino acid sequence: CASSPAGDLPEQYF.

Ten or more counts support this clonotype. V usage is TRBV18 and J usage is TRBJ2-1; possible D gene TRBD2, 7 bases. Germline loops: CDR1 KGHSH, CDR2 LQKENI. Trimming stripped 2 bases from V and 9 bases from J, with 14 bases between. The CDR3 has 14 amino acids. The CDR3 DNA is TGTGCCAGCTCACCATCCTTAGGGGGGGGTGAGCAGTTCTTC. Translated: CASSPSLGGGEQFF.

This clonotype was seen more than once but under ten times. CDR3 DNA: TGTGCCAGCAGCCCAGGCTGGGCTAGCCGACTTGGGGCCAATGAGCAGTTCTTC. Its protein product is CASSPGWASRLGANEQFF. This chain joins TRBV3-1 and TRBJ2-1, with D possibly being TRBD1 or TRBD2 (5 bases each). This CDR3 contains 18 residues. V gave up 4 bases and J gave up 6 bases, with 25 bases separating them. Per germline, CDR1 LGHDT and CDR2 YNNKEL (reference sequence).

This clonotype has more than one count but fewer than ten. The chain links TRBV18 to TRBJ1-4; D may be TRBD1 (5 bases). The CDR3 covers 13 residues. Germline loops: CDR1 KGHSH, CDR2 LQKENI. Trimming removed 0 bases at V and 8 bases at J, with 7 bases between. The DNA for the CDR3 is TGTGCCAGCTCACCACCGGAGGGGGAAAAACTGTTTTTT. Amino acids: CASSPPEGEKLFF.

This clonotype was observed many times. This sequence joins TRBV6-1 and TRBJ2-7, with D unclear. Germline CDR1 is MNHNS and CDR2 is SASEGT. This CDR3 has 15 residues. Deletions cut 5 bases from V and 5 bases from J, with 19 bases between. CDR3 protein: CASSFHRRARDEQYF. Here the CDR3 DNA reads TGTGCCAGCAGTTTCCACCGACGGGCTCGAGACGAGCAGTACTTC.

This clonotype was seen once. It may be a read error: a sequence one base away is much more abundant. The chain carries TRBV6-1 and TRBJ2-5, with D hard to call. The germline V gene has CDR1 MNHNS and CDR2 SASEGT. The CDR3 has 12 residues. CDR3 in DNA: TGTGCCAGCAGTGGTGTCCCCGAGACCCAGCACTTC. Amino acids: CASSGVPETQHF.

This chain connects TRBV6-1 to TRBJ1-4, with TRBD1 identical over 9 bases. V dropped 3 bases and J dropped 8; count of bases not matched to a gene: 10. Germline V gene data show CDR1 as MNHNS and CDR2 as SASEGT. The CDR3 covers 16 residues. The CDR3 loop is CASSDATGTGHEKLFF. In DNA, the CDR3 is TGTGCCAGCAGTGACGCCACCGGGACAGGGCACGAAAAACTGTTTTTT.

This clonotype was observed many times. The V call is TRBV7-9, the J call TRBJ2-5; D might be TRBD1 (5 bases). Trimming removed 5 bases from V and 1 base from J, with 8 bases in between. The CDR3 has 13 residues. CDR1 and CDR2 from the germline V gene are SEHNR and FQNEAQ (reference sequence). The CDR3 loop is CASSRTLQETQYF. Written as DNA, the CDR3 is TGTGCCAGCAGCCGGACACTCCAAGAGACCCAGTACTTC.

The genes are TRBV7-2 and TRBJ2-1; 9 bases fit TRBD2. Germline V gene data show CDR1 as SGHTA and CDR2 as FQGNSA. The CDR3 is 14 amino acids. With 11 bases clipped from V and 8 bases from J, the junction kept 13 bases outside the gene matches. CDR3 amino acids: CALSGGGRVYEQFF. CDR3 DNA sequence: TGTGCCCTGAGCGGGGGCGGGAGGGTTTATGAGCAGTTCTTC.

This clonotype appeared many times. This sequence joins TRBV6-2 or TRBV6-3 and TRBJ1-1; possible D gene TRBD1, 5 bases. The CDR3 has 13 amino acids. Germline CDR1 and CDR2: MNHEY and SVGEGT. The V and J ends lost 7 bases and 5 bases respectively, with 14 bases between them. This CDR3 reads CASTPQVETEAFF. The CDR3 DNA is TGTGCCAGCACCCCACAGGTGGAAACTGAAGCTTTCTTT.

A word on this clonotype: The CDR3 ends on some other residue instead of the conserved phenylalanine or tryptophan, so this is likely a read error. The chain couples TRBV19 to TRBJ2-4; D is possibly TRBD1 or TRBD2 (5 bases each). Trimming cost V 6 bases and J 4 bases, with 13 bases left between them. The V gene's germline CDR1 is LNHDA and CDR2 SQIVND (reference sequence). CDR3 length: 14 residues. CDR3 protein: CASRTWDGKNIQYL. CDR3 DNA sequence: TGTGCCAGTAGGACTTGGGACGGAAAAAACATTCAGTACCTC.

There are many counts of this clonotype. This chain links TRBV7-2 with TRBJ2-3; 9 bases line up with TRBD2. The CDR3 sequence is 15 residues long. Losses at the gene ends were 6 bases for V and 0 bases for J; bases not matched to a gene: 4. Per the germline V gene, CDR1 is SGHTA and CDR2 is FQGNSA. Here the CDR3 reads CASRRLAASTDTQYF. The DNA for the CDR3 is TGTGCCAGCAGACGACTAGCGGCCAGCACAGATACGCAGTATTTT.

The J gene is TRBJ2-1, the V gene TRBV24-1; D assignment may be TRBD1 or TRBD2 (6 bases each). In germline, CDR1 is KGHDR, CDR2 SFDVKD. Trimming took off 1 base at V and 7 bases at J, with 13 bases between the two ends. The CDR3 covers 15 residues. The CDR3 DNA reads as TGTGCCACCAGTGATTTTAGACTAGGGGGGAATGAGCAGTTCTTC. Amino acid sequence: CATSDFRLGGNEQFF.

There are many counts of this clonotype. The genes are TRBV27 and TRBJ2-7, with D maybe TRBD2 (5 bases). CDR1 is MNHEY and CDR2 is SMNVEV in the germline V gene (reference sequence). V lost 3 bases and J 5 bases, leaving 14 bases between the germline ends. CDR3 size: 14 residues. This CDR3 is CASSFVGTTNEQYF. The CDR3 nucleotides read TGTGCCAGCAGTTTTGTGGGAACGACTAACGAGCAGTACTTC.

The chain links TRBV5-1 to TRBJ2-2; 8 positions match TRBD2. Per germline, CDR1 SGHRS and CDR2 YFSETQ. With V trimmed by 1 base and J by 0 bases, 8 bases remained unmatched. The CDR3 is made up of 18 amino acids. Here the CDR3 reads CASSLFPSGLANTGELFF. In nucleotides, the CDR3 is TGCGCCAGCAGCTTGTTTCCTAGCGGGCTAGCGAACACCGGGGAGCTGTTTTTT.

The chain uses TRBV18 and TRBJ2-1, with D tentatively TRBD1 (5 bases). Looked up from germline, CDR1 is KGHSH and CDR2 is LQKENI. CDR3 size: 17 residues. V was cut by 4 bases and J by 4 bases, with 20 bases left in between. Written as DNA, the CDR3 is TGTGCCAGCTCACGAGAAAATAGGGGTATGGCTTACAATGAGCAGTTCTTC. Protein sequence: CASSRENRGMAYNEQFF.

In this sample, this clonotype turned up many times. The CDR3 DNA reads TGTGCCTGGACCTCGGACAGGGGGCTTAATTCACCCCTCCACTTT. Residues: CAWTSDRGLNSPLHF. The chain links TRBV30 to TRBJ1-6; 11 nucleotides line up with TRBD1. V dropped 4 bases and J dropped 6; count of bases not matched to a gene: 5. Germline V lookup: CDR1 GTSNPN, CDR2 SVGIG (reference sequence). This CDR3 comprises 15 residues.

This clonotype was found a few times. V is TRBV5-1 and J is TRBJ2-1, with TRBD1 matching 9 bases. CDR1 is SGHRS, CDR2 YFSETQ, per germline. The CDR3 spans 15 residues. V shed 0 bases and J 7 bases; nucleotides not matched to a gene: 5. The CDR3 spells CASSLGGQGWNEQFF. CDR3 sequence (DNA): TGCGCCAGCAGCTTGGGCGGACAGGGGTGGAATGAGCAGTTCTTC.

This clonotype was detected ten times or more. This rearrangement joins TRBV24-1 to TRBJ2-1, with D perhaps assigned TRBD1 or TRBD2 (5 bases each). The germline V gene has CDR1 KGHDR and CDR2 SFDVKD. V lost 2 bases to trimming and J lost 2 bases, with 15 bases between them. This CDR3 region has 17 residues. CDR3 coding DNA: TGTGCCACCAGTGATTCAAGGGGTCGGGACGCCTACAATGAGCAGTTCTTC. Its protein product is CATSDSRGRDAYNEQFF.

This clonotype has just a few counts. The V call is TRBV24-1, the J call TRBJ2-3, with no clear D. The germline V and J ends were trimmed by 10 bases and 1 base, with 14 bases remaining between them. The length of the CDR3 is 14 residues. Germline-derived CDR1 and CDR2 are KGHDR and SFDVKD. CDR3 in DNA: TGTGCCACGCAACCAAGATGGGGCACAGATACGCAGTATTTT. Translating gives CATQPRWGTDTQYF.

This clonotype was detected ten times or more. The genes are TRBV2 and TRBJ2-5, with 11 bases lining up with TRBD2. The CDR3 contains 17 residues. Per germline, CDR1 SNHLY and CDR2 FYNNEI. Trimming removed 6 bases from V and 5 bases from J; junction bases left unmatched: 14. The CDR3 sequence: CASRNRETSGSGETQYF. The CDR3 bases are TGTGCCAGCAGGAACAGGGAAACTAGCGGGAGCGGTGAGACCCAGTACTTC.

This clonotype was found many times. The genes are TRBV3-1 and TRBJ2-4; no firm D call. CDR3 size: 15 residues. The germline V gene encodes CDR1 LGHDT and CDR2 YNNKEL (reference sequence). Trimming left V 0 bases short and J 3 bases short, with 9 bases between. The CDR3 DNA is TGTGCCAGCAGCCAAGATTGGAGCTTCAAAAACATTCAGTACTTC. This sequence encodes CASSQDWSFKNIQYF. The full variable domain, in which reference TRBV3-1 and TRBJ2-4 provide the parts outside the CDR3, is DTAVSQTPKYLVTQMGNDKSIKCEQNLGHDTMYWYKQDSKKFLKIMFSYNNKELIINETVPNRFSPKSPDKAHLNLHINSLELGDSAVYFCASSQDWSFKNIQYFGAGTRLSVL.